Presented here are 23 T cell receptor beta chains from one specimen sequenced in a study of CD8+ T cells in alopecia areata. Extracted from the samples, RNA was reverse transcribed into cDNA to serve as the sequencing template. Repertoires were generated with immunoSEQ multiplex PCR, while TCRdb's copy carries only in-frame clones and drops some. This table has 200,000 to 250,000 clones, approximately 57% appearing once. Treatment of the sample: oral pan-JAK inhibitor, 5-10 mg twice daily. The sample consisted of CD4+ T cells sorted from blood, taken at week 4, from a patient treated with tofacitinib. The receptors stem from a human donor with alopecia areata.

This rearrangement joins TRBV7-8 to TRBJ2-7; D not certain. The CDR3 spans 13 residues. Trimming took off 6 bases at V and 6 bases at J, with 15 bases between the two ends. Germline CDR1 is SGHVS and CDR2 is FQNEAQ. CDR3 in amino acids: CASRPARVGEQYF. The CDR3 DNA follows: TGTGCCAGCAGACCCGCCCGAGTTGGCGAGCAGTACTTC.

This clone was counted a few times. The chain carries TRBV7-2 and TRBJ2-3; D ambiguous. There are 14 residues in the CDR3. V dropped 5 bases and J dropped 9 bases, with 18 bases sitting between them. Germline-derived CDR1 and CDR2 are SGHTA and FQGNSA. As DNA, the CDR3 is TGTGCCAGCAGCGCCTGGTCGGGCTTAGACACGCAGTATTTT. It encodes CASSAWSGLDTQYF.

CDR3: CASSSAGGVNNEQFF. CDR3 DNA: TGTGCCAGCAGCTCAGCAGGGGGCGTGAACAATGAGCAGTTCTTC. V is TRBV7-2 and J is TRBJ2-1; TRBD1 matches 8 bases. With V trimmed by 4 bases and J by 5 bases, 7 bases remained unmatched. CDR3 length: 15 residues. Germline V gene sequence: CDR1 SGHTA, CDR2 FQGNSA.

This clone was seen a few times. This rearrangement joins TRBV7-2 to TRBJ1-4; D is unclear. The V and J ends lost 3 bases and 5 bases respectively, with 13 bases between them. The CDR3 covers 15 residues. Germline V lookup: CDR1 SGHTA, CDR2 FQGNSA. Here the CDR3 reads CASSFFGRNNEKLFF. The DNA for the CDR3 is TGTGCCAGCAGCTTCTTTGGCAGGAACAATGAAAAACTGTTTTTT.

In DNA, the CDR3 is TGTGCCAGCAGCTCCAGAGCAGAGCAGTACTTC. This encodes CASSSRAEQYF. V usage is TRBV11-2 and J usage is TRBJ2-7; D call uncertain. CDR1 SGHAT and CDR2 FQNNGV come from the germline V gene. Trimming removed 4 bases from V and 7 bases from J, with 8 bases in between. CDR3 length: 11 amino acids.

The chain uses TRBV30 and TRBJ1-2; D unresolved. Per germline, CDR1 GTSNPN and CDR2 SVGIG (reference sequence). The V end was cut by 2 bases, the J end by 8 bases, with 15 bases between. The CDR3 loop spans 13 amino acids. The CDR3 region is CAWSLGSLRGYTF. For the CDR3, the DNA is TGTGCCTGGAGTCTAGGATCACTCCGGGGCTACACCTTC. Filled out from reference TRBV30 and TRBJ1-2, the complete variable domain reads SQTIHQWPATLVQPVGSPLSLECTVEGTSNPNLYWYRQAAGRGLQLLFYSVGIGQISSEVPQNLSASRPQDRQFILSSKKLLLSDSGFYLCAWSLGSLRGYTFGSGTRLTVV.

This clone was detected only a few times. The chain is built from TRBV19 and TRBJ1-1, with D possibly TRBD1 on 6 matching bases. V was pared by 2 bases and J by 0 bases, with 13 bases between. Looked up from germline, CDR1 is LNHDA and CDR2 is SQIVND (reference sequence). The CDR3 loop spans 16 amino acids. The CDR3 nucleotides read TGTGCCAGTAGTATATGGAGTGACAGGCTGAACACTGAAGCTTTCTTT. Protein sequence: CASSIWSDRLNTEAFF.

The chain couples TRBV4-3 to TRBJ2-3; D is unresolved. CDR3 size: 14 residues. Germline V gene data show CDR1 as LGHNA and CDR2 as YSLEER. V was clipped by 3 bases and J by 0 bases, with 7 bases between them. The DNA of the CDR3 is TGCGCCAGCAGCCAGGGTTATAGCACAGATACGCAGTATTTT. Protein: CASSQGYSTDTQYF.

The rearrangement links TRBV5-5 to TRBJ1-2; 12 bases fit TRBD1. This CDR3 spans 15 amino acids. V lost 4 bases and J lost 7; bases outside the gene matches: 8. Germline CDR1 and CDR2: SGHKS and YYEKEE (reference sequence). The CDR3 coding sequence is TGTGCCAGCAGCCAGTCCGGGACAGGGGGCTTTGGCTACACCTTC. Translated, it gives CASSQSGTGGFGYTF.

The CDR3: CASSPGQGTKNIQYF. The CDR3 DNA reads TGTGCCAGCTCTCCGGGACAGGGAACCAAAAACATTCAGTACTTC. The rearrangement joins TRBV18 to TRBJ2-4; 9 bases are a match to TRBD1. Germline CDR1 and CDR2: KGHSH and LQKENI. This CDR3 region has 15 residues. V gave up 6 bases and J gave up 2 bases; unmatched junction bases: 5.

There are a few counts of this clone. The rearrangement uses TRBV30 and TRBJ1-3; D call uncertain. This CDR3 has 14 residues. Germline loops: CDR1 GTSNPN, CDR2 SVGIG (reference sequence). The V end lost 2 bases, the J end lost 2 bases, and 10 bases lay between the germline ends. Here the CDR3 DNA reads TGTGCCTGGAGTCTAACGCGGACTGGAAACACCATATATTTT. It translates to CAWSLTRTGNTIYF.

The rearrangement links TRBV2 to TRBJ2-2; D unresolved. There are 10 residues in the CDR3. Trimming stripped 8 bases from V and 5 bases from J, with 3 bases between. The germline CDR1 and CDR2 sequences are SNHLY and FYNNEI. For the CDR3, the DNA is TGTGCCAGCGGGACCGGGGAGCTGTTTTTT. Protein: CASGTGELFF.

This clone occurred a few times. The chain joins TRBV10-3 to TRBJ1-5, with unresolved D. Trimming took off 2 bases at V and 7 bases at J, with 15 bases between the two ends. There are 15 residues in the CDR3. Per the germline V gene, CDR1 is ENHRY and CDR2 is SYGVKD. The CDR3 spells CAISENRTPGQPQHF. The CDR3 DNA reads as TGTGCCATCAGTGAGAATAGGACGCCTGGGCAGCCCCAGCATTTT.

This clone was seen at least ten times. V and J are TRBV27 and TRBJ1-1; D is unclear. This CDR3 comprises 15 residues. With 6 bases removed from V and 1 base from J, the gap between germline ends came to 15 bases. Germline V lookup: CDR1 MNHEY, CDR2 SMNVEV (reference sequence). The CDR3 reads CASSGNGQANTEAFF. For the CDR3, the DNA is TGTGCCAGCAGCGGTAACGGGCAGGCGAACACTGAAGCTTTCTTT.

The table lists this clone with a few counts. CDR3 in amino acids: CAISEGGMNTEAFF. Here the CDR3 DNA reads TGTGCCATCAGTGAAGGGGGAATGAACACTGAAGCTTTCTTT. This rearrangement joins TRBV10-3 to TRBJ1-1, with D perhaps matching TRBD1 (6 bases). With 3 bases removed from V and 0 bases from J, the gap between germline ends came to 8 bases. Germline loops: CDR1 ENHRY, CDR2 SYGVKD. This CDR3 spans 14 amino acids.

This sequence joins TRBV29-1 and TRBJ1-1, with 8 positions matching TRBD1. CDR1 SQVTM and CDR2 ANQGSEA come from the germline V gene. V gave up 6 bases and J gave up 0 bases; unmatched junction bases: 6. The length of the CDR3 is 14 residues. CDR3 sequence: CSVLTGAVNTEAFF. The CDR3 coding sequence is TGCAGCGTGCTGACAGGGGCGGTGAACACTGAAGCTTTCTTT.

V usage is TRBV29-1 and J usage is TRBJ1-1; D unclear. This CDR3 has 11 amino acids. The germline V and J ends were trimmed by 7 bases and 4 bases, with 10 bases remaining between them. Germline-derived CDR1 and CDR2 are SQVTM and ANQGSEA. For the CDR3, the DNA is TGCAGCGGCGGGTTTCTCACTGAAGCTTTCTTT. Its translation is CSGGFLTEAFF.

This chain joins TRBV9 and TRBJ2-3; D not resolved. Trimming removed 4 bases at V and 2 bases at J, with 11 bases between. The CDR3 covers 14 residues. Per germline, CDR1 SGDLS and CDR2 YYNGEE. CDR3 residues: CASSFRPDTDTQYF. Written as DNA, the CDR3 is TGTGCCAGCAGCTTCCGACCCGACACAGATACGCAGTATTTT. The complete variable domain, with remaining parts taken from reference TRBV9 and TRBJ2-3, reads DSGVTQTPKHLITATGQRVTLRCSPRSGDLSVYWYQQSLDQGLQFLIQYYNGEERAKGNILERFSAQQFPDLHSELNLSSLELGDSALYFCASSFRPDTDTQYFGPGTRLTVL.

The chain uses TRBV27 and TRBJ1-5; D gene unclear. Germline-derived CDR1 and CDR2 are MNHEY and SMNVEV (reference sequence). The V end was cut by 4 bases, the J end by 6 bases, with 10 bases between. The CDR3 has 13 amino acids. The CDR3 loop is CASSSGLGQPQHF. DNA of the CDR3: TGTGCCAGCAGTTCCGGGCTTGGTCAGCCCCAGCATTTT.

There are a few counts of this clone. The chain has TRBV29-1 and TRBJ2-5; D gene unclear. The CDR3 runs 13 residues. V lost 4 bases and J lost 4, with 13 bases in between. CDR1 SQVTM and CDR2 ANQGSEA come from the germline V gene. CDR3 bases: TGCAGCGTTGGTTTTTTAGCAGGAGAGACCCAGTACTTC. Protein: CSVGFLAGETQYF.

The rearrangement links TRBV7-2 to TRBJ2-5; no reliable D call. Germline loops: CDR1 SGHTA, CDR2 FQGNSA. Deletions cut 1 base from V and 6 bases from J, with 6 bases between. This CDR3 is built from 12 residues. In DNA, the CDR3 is TGTGCCAGCAGCTTAGAGGTCAAGACCCAGTACTTC. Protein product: CASSLEVKTQYF.

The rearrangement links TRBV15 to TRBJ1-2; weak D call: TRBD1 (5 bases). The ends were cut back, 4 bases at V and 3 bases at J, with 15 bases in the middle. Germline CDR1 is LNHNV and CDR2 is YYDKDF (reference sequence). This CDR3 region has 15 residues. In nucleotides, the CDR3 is TGTGCCACCAGCACCGAACGGGGCTCAGACTATGGCTACACCTTC. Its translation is CATSTERGSDYGYTF.

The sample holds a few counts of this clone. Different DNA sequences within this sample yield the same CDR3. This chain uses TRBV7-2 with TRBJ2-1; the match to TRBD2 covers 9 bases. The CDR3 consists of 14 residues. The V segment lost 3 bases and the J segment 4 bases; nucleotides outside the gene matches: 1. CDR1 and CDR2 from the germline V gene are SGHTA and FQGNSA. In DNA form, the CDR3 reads TGTGCCAGCAGCTTGGGACTAGCTTACAATGAGCAGTTCTTC. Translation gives CASSLGLAYNEQFF.